This TCR beta chain was found in a study of blood T cell repertoires in COVID-19. Study in general: Specimens from acute and convalescent COVID-19 originated in the United States, Italy and Spain. From T cells, B-cell-depleted T cells, or PBMCs came the material, which was cDNA or gDNA.

The length of the CDR3 is 14 residues. The J segment lost 6 bases and the V segment lost 4 bases, leaving 9 bases of the junction unmatched. From germline, CDR1 is SGHRS and CDR2 YFSETQ. This clone was found a few times. Original analysis: Cell counts per sample came from amplifying reference gene primers. Data came from immunoSEQ multiplex PCR; TCRdb stores just in-frame clones and leaves some out. V and J calls and clone size come straight from that table; D and trimming were deduced from the DNA. The table lists about 190,000 clones, 70% to 90% of them singletons. The clonotype originates from a woman older than 75 with acute or convalescent COVID-19. The sample taken for sequencing was peripheral blood. V and J are TRBV5-1 and TRBJ1-1; 7 nucleotides align to TRBD1. CDR3 residues: CASSGGTGVPEAFF. The DNA for the CDR3 is TGCGCCAGCAGCGGGGGAACAGGGGTCCCTGAAGCTTTCTTT.